A single sample is the source of the 7 T cell receptor beta chains below, sequenced in a study of T cells in Graves' hyperthyroidism and ophthalmopathy. RNA transcripts served as the template for amplifying TCR beta CDR3 regions. TCR CDR3 regions were first amplified by RT-PCR with HTBI primers. In TCRdb, the multiplex PCR reads were re-called with MiXCR into one record per CDR3 protein. The table records around 690,000 distinct CDR3 sequences, less than 25% of them present only once. Source material: blood. All receptors come from a young man with Graves' ophthalmopathy.

This clonotype was detected a few times. The chain has TRBV5-5 and TRBJ2-5, with 10 positions matching TRBD1. Per germline, CDR1 SGHKS and CDR2 YYEKEE (reference sequence). This CDR3 is built from 16 residues. J was trimmed by 5 bases and V by 2 bases; bases with no gene match: 9. The CDR3 bases are TGTGCCAGCAGCTTCGGAGACAGGGGGCTTTGGGAGACCCAGTACTTC. Its translation is CASSFGDRGLWETQYF.

The chain links TRBV20-1 to TRBJ1-1; no clear D gene. The germline V and J ends were trimmed by 1 base and 0 bases, with 9 bases remaining between them. Germline V gene data show CDR1 as DFQATT and CDR2 as SNEGSKA (reference sequence). CDR3 size: 14 residues. The CDR3 DNA follows: TGCAGTGCTAGAGGACGGCTCATGAACACTGAAGCTTTCTTT. Its translation: CSARGRLMNTEAFF.

J is TRBJ2-1 and V is TRBV10-2; TRBD2 matches at 12 bases. This CDR3 is 15 amino acids long. Trimming removed 8 bases from V and 8 bases from J; junction bases left unmatched: 10. CDR1 is WSHSY, CDR2 SAAADI, per germline. This CDR3 is CASGGLAGRRDEQFF. CDR3 sequence (DNA): TGCGCCAGCGGGGGACTAGCGGGCCGCCGCGATGAGCAGTTCTTC.

This clonotype appeared many times. The gene calls are TRBV12-3 or TRBV12-4 and TRBJ2-7; 14 bases line up with TRBD2. There are 20 residues in the CDR3. After removal of 4 bases from V and 1 base from J, the junction contained 15 bases not matched to a gene. CDR3 nucleotides: TGTGCCAGCAGTTCGAGCACCGGGACTAGCGGGAGACCTACATCCTACGAGCAGTACTTC. Translating it yields CASSSSTGTSGRPTSYEQYF.

The gene calls are TRBV7-8 and TRBJ2-3; no clear D gene. The CDR3 contains 12 residues. The ends were cut back, 5 bases at V and 1 base at J, with 4 bases in the middle. Germline CDR1 and CDR2: SGHVS and FQNEAQ. CDR3 nucleotide sequence: TGTGCCAGCAGCATGGGCACAGATACGCAGTATTTT. It translates to CASSMGTDTQYF.

This sequence joins TRBV10-3 and TRBJ2-5; D not resolved. CDR3 length: 13 residues. V lost 10 bases and J lost 0, with 12 bases in between. The germline CDR1 and CDR2 sequences are ENHRY and SYGVKD. CDR3 DNA sequence: TGTGCCACCGGGTGGGCTAACCAAGAGACCCAGTACTTC. This translates into CATGWANQETQYF.

V gene TRBV20-1 combines with J gene TRBJ1-1; D may be TRBD1 (5 bases). V was trimmed by 0 bases and J by 3 bases, leaving 8 bases between them. Germline CDR1 DFQATT, CDR2 SNEGSKA (reference sequence). The CDR3 runs 13 residues. This chain's CDR3 is CSARDQGDTEAFF. The CDR3 DNA is TGCAGTGCTAGAGATCAAGGGGACACTGAAGCTTTCTTT.